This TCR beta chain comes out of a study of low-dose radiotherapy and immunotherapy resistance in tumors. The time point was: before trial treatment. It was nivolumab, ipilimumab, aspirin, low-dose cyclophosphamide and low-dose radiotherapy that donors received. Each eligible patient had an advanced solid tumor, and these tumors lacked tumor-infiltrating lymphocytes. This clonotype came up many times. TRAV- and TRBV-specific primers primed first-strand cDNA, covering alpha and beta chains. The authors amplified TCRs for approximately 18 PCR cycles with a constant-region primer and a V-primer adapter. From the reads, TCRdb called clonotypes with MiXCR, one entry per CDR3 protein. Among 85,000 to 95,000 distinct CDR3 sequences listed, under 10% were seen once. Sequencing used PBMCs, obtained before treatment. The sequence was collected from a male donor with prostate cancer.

This chain's CDR3 is CATSGLAGVTDTQYF. The CDR3 bases are TGTGCCACCAGTGGCCTAGCGGGAGTAACAGATACGCAGTATTTT. The V call is TRBV24-1, the J call TRBJ2-3; 10 bases line up with TRBD2. The CDR3 spans 15 residues. V was clipped by 5 bases and J by 3 bases; unmatched bases: 4. CDR1 is KGHDR and CDR2 is SFDVKD in the germline V gene.